This T cell receptor beta chain was documented in a study of shared clonotypes between healthy human individuals. The CDR3 extends over 13 amino acids. Trimming shortened V by 2 bases and J by 8 bases, and 10 bases separated the two germline ends. Germline-derived CDR1 and CDR2 are KGHSH and LQKENI. Nashville, Tennessee was home to all donors, who were Caucasian adults. Assay runs were performed at deep level. In the sorted-subset replicate PCRs, 150 to 200 ng DNA, 25,000 to 35,000 T cell genomes, was used. TCRdb's copy holds only in-frame clones and misses some; the assay was immunoSEQ multiplex PCR. Here the sample spans approximately 1,500,000 clones, 95% to 99% being singletons. About this clone: What it recognizes is unknown.

Study-wide results and limits: The study found about 5% of naive CD4 clonotypes shared across a few donors.

V and J are TRBV18 and TRBJ1-5; D is possibly TRBD1 (6 bases). The sequenced material came from naive CD4+ T cells sorted from blood. Subset noted: CD45RA+ positively selected. The sequence was collected from a man aged 25 to 40 in good health. This CDR3 is CASSPGGREPQHF. Here the CDR3 DNA reads TGTGCCAGCTCACCAGGGGGCCGGGAGCCCCAGCATTTT. The whole variable domain, remainder taken from reference TRBV18 and TRBJ1-5, is NAGVMQNPRHLVRRRGQEARLRCSPMKGHSHVYWYRQLPEEGLKFMVYLQKENIIDESGMPKERFSAEFPKEGPSILRIQQVVRGDSAAYFCASSPGGREPQHFGDGTRLSIL.